A single sample gave rise to the 21 T cell receptor beta chains below, sequenced in a study of CD8 T cells in Susac syndrome. Reverse transcription of roughly 0.5 to 1 ug RNA used random hexamers. TCRdb reprocessed the immunoSEQ multiplex PCR reads with MiXCR, giving one entry per CDR3 protein. The table records about 180,000 distinct CDR3 sequences, 85% to 95% of them present only once. What was sequenced was CD4+ T cells from PBMCs. Receptor source: a human donor with Susac syndrome.

The chain recombines TRBV12-3 or TRBV12-4 with TRBJ1-2; 8 bases are shared with TRBD1. The length of the CDR3 is 13 residues. Trimming removed 3 bases from V and 6 bases from J; junction bases left unmatched: 3. CDR3 bases: TGTGCCAGCAGTTTTTGGGACAGGCATGGCTACACCTTC. It specifies CASSFWDRHGYTF.

The chain links TRBV5-1 to TRBJ2-1; D is unclear. V dropped 4 bases and J dropped 6 bases, with 17 bases sitting between them. Per the germline V gene, CDR1 is SGHRS and CDR2 is YFSETQ. This CDR3 is 15 amino acids long. The CDR3 sequence is CASSPGSRTVNEQFF. DNA of the CDR3: TGCGCCAGCAGCCCCGGAAGTCGTACGGTCAATGAGCAGTTCTTC.

This rearrangement joins TRBV18 to TRBJ2-2, with 10 bases aligning to TRBD1. Unmatched junction bases numbered 1, after V lost 0 bases and J lost 3 bases. The length of the CDR3 is 16 residues. Looked up from germline, CDR1 is KGHSH and CDR2 is LQKENI. CDR3 sequence: CASSPPGQGYTGELFF. CDR3 DNA: TGTGCCAGCTCACCACCGGGACAGGGGTACACCGGGGAGCTGTTTTTT.

The chain links TRBV9 to TRBJ1-2; 7 bases are a match to TRBD1. With V trimmed by 3 bases and J by 8 bases, 7 bases remained unmatched. The CDR3 has 13 residues. Germline V gene sequence: CDR1 SGDLS, CDR2 YYNGEE. The CDR3 sequence is CASSALRGVGYTF. CDR3 in DNA: TGTGCCAGCAGCGCCCTCAGGGGGGTCGGCTACACCTTC.

The CDR3 bases are TGCGCCAGCAGCGTCACTAGCGGGGGGATCAATGAGCAGTTCTTC. It codes for CASSVTSGGINEQFF. The gene calls are TRBV5-1 and TRBJ2-1; TRBD2 matches at 12 bases. Germline-derived CDR1 and CDR2 are SGHRS and YFSETQ. The CDR3 length is 15 residues. The junction had 5 bases not matched to a gene; V was cut back by 4 bases and J by 6 bases.

V and J are TRBV25-1 and TRBJ2-7, with D unclear. Germline CDR1 MGHDK, CDR2 SYGVNS. The CDR3 runs to 13 residues. Trimming shortened V by 1 base and J by 4 bases, and 8 bases separated the two germline ends. The CDR3 reads CASSELDLYEQYF. The DNA of the CDR3 is TGTGCCAGCAGTGAATTAGACCTATACGAGCAGTACTTC.

This chain uses TRBV6-6 with TRBJ2-1, with 9 bases aligning to TRBD2. The CDR3 consists of 15 residues. J lost 7 bases, V lost 2 bases, and 6 bases had no gene match. Looked up from germline, CDR1 is MNHNY and CDR2 is SVGAGI (reference sequence). As DNA, the CDR3 is TGTGCCAGCAGTTACCTGGCGGGGGGGCTTAATGAGCAGTTCTTC. Amino acids: CASSYLAGGLNEQFF.

The V and J genes are TRBV20-1 and TRBJ1-2; tentatively, D is TRBD1 (5 bases). The CDR3 contains 13 residues. Trimming pared 3 bases from V and 4 bases from J, leaving 12 bases between. Per the germline V gene, CDR1 is DFQATT and CDR2 is SNEGSKA (reference sequence). The CDR3 reads CSARWGGSYGYTF. The CDR3 DNA reads as TGCAGTGCTAGGTGGGGGGGTAGCTATGGCTACACCTTC.

This clonotype was picked up one time. The V call is TRBV7-9, the J call TRBJ2-5, with 8 nucleotides matching TRBD2. V trimming: 1 base; J trimming: 1 base; junction bases outside the gene matches: 2. The V gene's germline CDR1 is SEHNR and CDR2 FQNEAQ (reference sequence). The CDR3 consists of 15 residues. CDR3 sequence: CASSLEGLAQETQYF. CDR3 sequence (DNA): TGTGCCAGCAGCTTAGAAGGACTAGCCCAAGAGACCCAGTACTTC.

V is TRBV2 and J is TRBJ1-2, with 11 bases that match TRBD1. The J segment lost 3 bases and the V segment lost 6 bases, leaving 6 bases of the junction unmatched. The CDR3 is made up of 15 amino acids. From germline, CDR1 is SNHLY and CDR2 FYNNEI. This CDR3 reads CASSPRDRGDYGYTF. The CDR3 nucleotides read TGTGCCAGCAGCCCCCGGGACAGGGGGGACTATGGCTACACCTTC.

This clonotype was seen a single time. This chain joins TRBV3-1 and TRBJ1-2; D is uncertain. V lost 1 base, J lost 3 bases, and 6 bases lay in between. The CDR3 has 13 residues. Germline lookup yields CDR1 LGHDT and CDR2 YNNKEL (reference sequence). CDR3 DNA: TGTGCCAGCAGCCAAGGGACCTACTATGGCTACACCTTC. It translates to CASSQGTYYGYTF.

The chain is built from TRBV7-9 and TRBJ1-2, with D unresolved. The CDR3 is made up of 16 amino acids. V lost 3 bases, J lost 4 bases, and 18 bases lay in between. Germline V gene data show CDR1 as SEHNR and CDR2 as FQNEAQ (reference sequence). The CDR3 DNA follows: TGTGCCAGCAGCTTCCTGGACCAGGTGATACGCTATGGCTACACCTTC. Its protein is CASSFLDQVIRYGYTF. Complete variable domain (other parts from reference TRBV7-9 and TRBJ1-2): DTGVSQNPRHKITKRGQNVTFRCDPISEHNRLYWYRQTLGQGPEFLTYFQNEAQLEKSRLLSDRFSAERPKGSFSTLEIQRTEQGDSAMYLCASSFLDQVIRYGYTFGSGTRLTVV.

The V gene is TRBV9, the J gene TRBJ2-5, with D perhaps given as TRBD1 or TRBD2 (5 bases each). V was trimmed by 0 bases and J by 5 bases, leaving 8 bases between them. Germline CDR1 and CDR2: SGDLS and YYNGEE. This CDR3 is built from 13 residues. The CDR3 reads CASSVEGTETQYF. CDR3 nucleotides: TGTGCCAGCAGCGTAGAAGGGACGGAGACCCAGTACTTC. The complete variable domain, with remaining parts taken from reference TRBV9 and TRBJ2-5, reads DSGVTQTPKHLITATGQRVTLRCSPRSGDLSVYWYQQSLDQGLQFLIQYYNGEERAKGNILERFSAQQFPDLHSELNLSSLELGDSALYFCASSVEGTETQYFGPGTRLLVL.

The rearrangement links TRBV25-1 to TRBJ2-4; D is perhaps TRBD2 (6 bases). Trimming took off 4 bases at V and 1 base at J, with 8 bases between the two ends. CDR3 length equals 14 residues. Germline-derived CDR1 and CDR2 are MGHDK and SYGVNS. The CDR3 bases are TGTGCCAGCAGTGGCAGCGGGGCCAAAAACATTCAGTACTTC. Its protein is CASSGSGAKNIQYF. The variable domain in full, completed from reference TRBV25-1 and TRBJ2-4, reads EADIYQTPRYLVIGTGKKITLECSQTMGHDKMYWYQQDPGMELHLIHYSYGVNSTEKGDLSSESTVSRIRTEHFPLTLESARPSHTSQYLCASSGSGAKNIQYFGAGTRLSVL.

This clonotype was found once. The genes are TRBV3-1 and TRBJ2-3, with no clear D. The CDR3 covers 12 residues. The germline gives CDR1 LGHDT, CDR2 YNNKEL (reference sequence). V gave up 0 bases and J gave up 5 bases, with 3 bases separating them. The DNA of the CDR3 is TGTGCCAGCAGCCAAGATGTAGATACGCAGTATTTT. Residues: CASSQDVDTQYF.

The chain combines TRBV2 with TRBJ2-3; D is unresolved. The CDR3 contains 13 residues. V gave up 1 base and J gave up 0 bases, with 2 bases separating them. CDR1 and CDR2 (germline): SNHLY, FYNNEI. The CDR3 region is CASSEDSTDTQYF. The CDR3 nucleotides read TGTGCCAGCAGTGAAGATAGCACAGATACGCAGTATTTT.

The chain carries TRBV7-2 and TRBJ1-5; no definite D call. With 0 bases removed from V and 7 bases from J, the gap between germline ends came to 7 bases. CDR1 and CDR2 from the germline V gene are SGHTA and FQGNSA. This CDR3 comprises 13 residues. CDR3 in DNA: TGTGCCAGCAGCTTAGCAAGCAGGCAGCCCCAGCATTTT. Amino acids: CASSLASRQPQHF.

J is TRBJ2-1 and V is TRBV12-3 or TRBV12-4, with 8 bases matching TRBD2. The CDR3 sequence is 15 residues long. The junction had 5 bases not matched to a gene; V was cut back by 7 bases and J by 0 bases. The CDR3 DNA reads as TGTGCCAGCACCCGACTAGCGAGCTCCTACAATGAGCAGTTCTTC. Translating it yields CASTRLASSYNEQFF.

The V gene is TRBV29-1, the J gene TRBJ1-2; 10 bases are shared with TRBD1. Germline assignment: CDR1 SQVTM and CDR2 ANQGSEA. This CDR3 spans 15 amino acids. With 0 bases clipped from V and 5 bases from J, the junction kept 6 bases outside the gene matches. DNA for the CDR3: TGCAGCGTTGAAGAAGAGCGGGACAGGGGATATGGCTACACCTTC. Protein product: CSVEEERDRGYGYTF.

V and J are TRBV12-3 or TRBV12-4 and TRBJ1-4; a possible D gene is TRBD1 (6 bases). V was shortened by 6 bases and J by 12 bases, with 11 bases between the two germline ends. The CDR3 totals 11 residues. CDR3 loop: CASRRGSELFF. In DNA, the CDR3 is TGTGCCAGCAGGAGGGGGTCTGAACTGTTTTTT.

The chain recombines TRBV7-2 with TRBJ2-3; tentatively, D is TRBD1 or TRBD2 (5 bases each). Trimming pared 4 bases from V and 2 bases from J, leaving 7 bases between. The CDR3 is 13 amino acids. Germline V gives CDR1 SGHTA, CDR2 FQGNSA. CDR3 sequence reads: CASSWGPTDTQYF. Here the CDR3 DNA reads TGTGCCAGCAGCTGGGGACCCACAGATACGCAGTATTTT.